The next 26 T cell receptor beta chains were all read from a single sample in a study of T cells in Graves' hyperthyroidism and ophthalmopathy. TCR beta CDR3 regions were amplified from RNA. The TCR CDR3 first-round RT-PCR relied on the HTBI primer set. A single record per CDR3 protein comes from TCRdb applying MiXCR to the multiplex PCR reads. Among roughly 200,000 distinct CDR3 sequences, approximately 16% were seen once, and the ten largest hold roughly 55%. Source material: blood. These receptors were obtained from a woman in her 50s with Graves' hyperthyroidism.

This clonotype was seen ten or more times. This sequence joins TRBV11-3 and TRBJ2-1; TRBD2 might be the D (7 bases). The ends were cut back, 1 base at V and 10 bases at J, with 26 bases in the middle. This CDR3 has 18 residues. Germline V lookup: CDR1 SGHNT, CDR2 YENEEA. The CDR3 region has the DNA TGTGCCAGCAGCTTAGGGGACCGCGGGGGCTGGTTAAGTATAGAGCAGTTCTTC. It translates to CASSLGDRGGWLSIEQFF.

The chain carries TRBV19 and TRBJ2-1; TRBD2 agrees at 11 bases. The CDR3 loop spans 15 amino acids. V lost 8 bases and J lost 3; bases outside the gene matches: 6. Germline loops: CDR1 LNHDA, CDR2 SQIVND (reference sequence). The CDR3 DNA reads as TGTGCCAGTCGGGGACTAGCGGCCTTCTACAATGAGCAGTTCTTC. This sequence encodes CASRGLAAFYNEQFF.

The chain links TRBV20-1 to TRBJ2-1, with 14 bases aligning to TRBD2. The CDR3 covers 15 residues. CDR1 and CDR2 from the germline V gene are DFQATT and SNEGSKA (reference sequence). V shed 3 bases, J shed 8 bases, and the junction held 6 bases outside the gene matches. CDR3 sequence (DNA): TGCAGTGCTAGCTCTGGACTAGCGGGAGGTCATGAGCAGTTCTTC. Its translation: CSASSGLAGGHEQFF.

In its sample, this clonotype was seen many times. The rearrangement joins TRBV7-3 to TRBJ2-1; D might be TRBD2 (7 bases). The CDR3 sequence is 15 residues long. The germline V and J ends were trimmed by 5 bases and 5 bases, with 16 bases remaining between them. The germline V gene has CDR1 SGHTA and CDR2 FQGTGA. CDR3 coding DNA: TGTGCCAGCAGCCGGGACATCCTAGCGGACAATGAGCAGTTCTTC. It translates to CASSRDILADNEQFF.

The V and J genes are TRBV29-1 and TRBJ2-7, with 8 bases lining up with TRBD1. The CDR3 is made up of 14 amino acids. Per germline, CDR1 SQVTM and CDR2 ANQGSEA. V lost 3 bases and J lost 4; bases outside the gene matches: 8. The CDR3 loop reads CSVEQGANPYEQYF. The CDR3 DNA is TGCAGCGTTGAGCAGGGGGCGAACCCATACGAGCAGTACTTC.

The table lists this clonotype with many counts. V gene TRBV12-3 or TRBV12-4 combines with J gene TRBJ2-7, with 7 bases fitting TRBD2. This CDR3 region has 16 residues. V dropped 3 bases and J dropped 0; count of bases not matched to a gene: 8. CDR3 loop: CASSFATSSSSYEQYF. CDR3 in DNA: TGTGCCAGCAGTTTCGCGACTAGCTCCAGCTCCTACGAGCAGTACTTC.

In this sample, this clonotype turned up a few times. This rearrangement joins TRBV4-1 to TRBJ2-1, with TRBD2 as a possible D gene (7 bases). V was clipped by 0 bases and J by 0 bases, with 15 bases between them. The CDR3 sequence is 18 residues long. Germline V gene data show CDR1 as MGHRA and CDR2 as YSYEKL. For the CDR3, the DNA is TGCGCCAGCAGCCAAGATAGAGACGGGGGGCTCTCCTACAATGAGCAGTTCTTC. Translation: CASSQDRDGGLSYNEQFF.

This clonotype was counted ten times or more. The CDR3 sequence: CASSPRDRAPYEQYF. In DNA form, the CDR3 reads TGTGCCAGCAGCCCCCGGGACAGGGCTCCCTACGAGCAGTACTTC. The chain recombines TRBV28 with TRBJ2-7, with TRBD1 matching 9 bases. The CDR3 spans 15 residues. V shed 6 bases, J shed 2 bases, and the junction held 8 bases outside the gene matches. Germline CDR1 reads MDHEN; CDR2 reads SYDVKM.

This clonotype was recorded many times. The rearrangement links TRBV7-9 to TRBJ1-1; D unclear. The CDR3 is 16 amino acids. The V gene lost 0 bases and the J gene lost 8 bases, with 19 bases spanning the gap. Germline CDR1 SEHNR, CDR2 FQNEAQ (reference sequence). CDR3 sequence: CASSLASSWTNREAFF. The CDR3 DNA sequence: TGTGCCAGCAGCTTAGCGAGTTCTTGGACCAATAGAGAAGCTTTCTTT.

This clonotype came up many times. J is TRBJ1-6 and V is TRBV6-5; D unresolved. Trimming shortened V by 0 bases and J by 0 bases, and 12 bases separated the two germline ends. Germline lookup yields CDR1 MNHEY and CDR2 SVGAGI. The CDR3 spans 18 residues. For the CDR3, the DNA is TGTGCCAGCAGTTACTCGAGTTTTGGGAGCTCCTATAATTCACCCCTCCACTTT. As protein: CASSYSSFGSSYNSPLHF.

This clonotype was seen ten or more times. The V and J genes are TRBV7-9 and TRBJ2-1; 10 nucleotides agree with TRBD1. This CDR3 is built from 17 residues. Trimming at V came to 0 bases and at J to 5 bases, leaving 7 bases not matched to a gene. Germline V gives CDR1 SEHNR, CDR2 FQNEAQ (reference sequence). The CDR3 DNA reads TGTGCCAGCAGCTTAGCTACCGGGACAGGGGTGGACAATGAGCAGTTCTTC. Translated: CASSLATGTGVDNEQFF.

This clonotype was observed at least ten times. The chain recombines TRBV10-2 with TRBJ1-6, with D unclear. Trimming pared 2 bases from V and 6 bases from J, leaving 8 bases between. Germline V CDR1 and CDR2: WSHSY, SAAADI. This CDR3 has 14 amino acids. The CDR3 is CASSELPANSPLHF. The CDR3 DNA is TGCGCCAGCAGTGAGCTGCCAGCTAATTCACCCCTCCACTTT.

The sample holds one count of this clonotype. The genes are TRBV20-1 and TRBJ2-2; D gene ambiguous. Germline V lookup: CDR1 DFQATT, CDR2 SNEGSKA (reference sequence). V lost 6 bases and J lost 2, with 16 bases in between. CDR3 length equals 15 residues. CDR3 nucleotides: TGCAGTGCGCCCCCCCGAGGCTTTAACACCGGGGAGCTGTTTTTT. This codes for CSAPPRGFNTGELFF.

This clonotype was recorded at least ten times. In nucleotides, the CDR3 is TGTGCCAGCAGCTTGGTGGGACTAGCGTACCACAATGAGCAGTTCTTC. This sequence encodes CASSLVGLAYHNEQFF. J is TRBJ2-1 and V is TRBV5-4; 10 bases align to TRBD2. The CDR3 runs to 16 residues. Germline CDR1 and CDR2: SGHNT and YYREEE (reference sequence). V shed 0 bases and J 5 bases; nucleotides not matched to a gene: 5.

The V gene is TRBV12-3 or TRBV12-4, the J gene TRBJ2-1; D is undetermined. Trimming pared 3 bases from V and 0 bases from J, leaving 12 bases between. The CDR3 runs to 16 residues. The CDR3: CASSFRALSSYNEQFF. CDR3 in DNA: TGTGCCAGCAGTTTTAGGGCTTTGAGCTCCTACAATGAGCAGTTCTTC.

This clonotype occurred many times. CDR3 DNA sequence: TGTGCCACATGGACAGGAGACACTGAAGCTTTCTTT. Protein product: CATWTGDTEAFF. The chain combines TRBV27 with TRBJ1-1; 7 bases match TRBD1. Germline assignment: CDR1 MNHEY and CDR2 SMNVEV (reference sequence). With V trimmed by 10 bases and J by 3 bases, 5 bases remained unmatched. This CDR3 has 12 residues.

Many counts were recorded for this clonotype. V is TRBV12-3 or TRBV12-4 and J is TRBJ2-7; 10 bases fit TRBD1. The ends lost 6 bases at V and 1 base at J; junction bases unmatched: 6. CDR3 size: 15 residues. For the CDR3, the DNA is TGTGCCAGCAGCAAGACAGGGGGCATTTCCTACGAGCAGTACTTC. It codes for CASSKTGGISYEQYF.

The V gene is TRBV7-9, the J gene TRBJ1-1; the match to TRBD1 covers 7 bases. CDR3 size: 15 residues. Germline-derived CDR1 and CDR2 are SEHNR and FQNEAQ (reference sequence). After removal of 5 bases from V and 0 bases from J, the junction contained 6 bases not matched to a gene. CDR3 nucleotide sequence: TGTGCCAGCAGCCCTGGACAGGATTTGAACACTGAAGCTTTCTTT. It yields the protein CASSPGQDLNTEAFF.

CDR3: CSARAPDQETQYF. The CDR3, as DNA: TGCAGTGCTAGAGCCCCCGACCAAGAGACCCAGTACTTC. The chain employs TRBV20-1 and TRBJ2-5; unclear D gene. The germline V gene encodes CDR1 DFQATT and CDR2 SNEGSKA (reference sequence). CDR3 size: 13 residues. V was clipped by 1 base and J by 0 bases, with 6 bases between them.

This clonotype appeared a single time. J is TRBJ2-1 and V is TRBV28, with D possibly TRBD1 on 7 matching bases. V gave up 9 bases and J gave up 10 bases, with 25 bases separating them. The CDR3 loop spans 15 amino acids. CDR1 and CDR2 from the germline V gene are MDHEN and SYDVKM. The CDR3 protein is CASAKGWQGGGEQFF. As DNA, the CDR3 is TGTGCCAGTGCCAAAGGCTGGCAGGGGGGTGGCGAGCAGTTCTTC.

The rearrangement links TRBV5-1 to TRBJ1-1; D might be TRBD1 (5 bases). V gave up 3 bases and J gave up 1 base, with 10 bases separating them. Germline V gives CDR1 SGHRS, CDR2 YFSETQ. This CDR3 contains 14 residues. The CDR3 DNA is TGCGCCAGCAGCTACCAGGACAAGAACACTGAAGCTTTCTTT. The encoded protein is CASSYQDKNTEAFF.

This clonotype was detected many times. The chain is built from TRBV20-1 and TRBJ2-3; TRBD2 matches at 9 bases. Germline trimming cut 2 bases from V and 0 bases from J; bases unmatched to any gene: 6. Germline V lookup: CDR1 DFQATT, CDR2 SNEGSKA (reference sequence). The CDR3 has 16 residues. The CDR3 nucleotides read TGCAGTGCTAGACCAAACCTAGCGGGGAGCACAGATACGCAGTATTTT. This encodes CSARPNLAGSTDTQYF.

The gene calls are TRBV7-6 and TRBJ2-5; TRBD2 matches 9 bases. CDR1 is SGHVS and CDR2 is FNYEAQ in the germline V gene. The CDR3 has 16 residues. With V trimmed by 6 bases and J by 6 bases, 14 bases remained unmatched. The CDR3 coding sequence is TGTGCCAGCAGTGACCCCGGGACTAGCTCTTCTCAGACCCAGTACTTC. It codes for CASSDPGTSSSQTQYF.

The rearrangement uses TRBV27 and TRBJ2-1, with D perhaps TRBD1 (5 bases). The V end lost 1 base, the J end lost 8 bases, and 12 bases lay between the germline ends. The germline CDR1 and CDR2 sequences are MNHEY and SMNVEV (reference sequence). This CDR3 comprises 14 residues. Here the CDR3 DNA reads TGTGCCAGCAGTTTATGGGGCACCCAGGATGAGCAGTTCTTC. This gives the protein CASSLWGTQDEQFF.

This clonotype was seen at least ten times. This CDR3 is CASSLGSPSGNTIYF. The DNA of the CDR3 is TGTGCCAGCAGTTTAGGCAGCCCCTCTGGAAACACCATATATTTT. The rearrangement uses TRBV12-3 or TRBV12-4 and TRBJ1-3, with D unclear. The CDR3 contains 15 residues. Deletions cut 1 base from V and 0 bases from J, with 7 bases between.

The rearrangement uses TRBV9 and TRBJ1-2; D possibly corresponds to TRBD1 (5 bases). V lost 0 bases to trimming and J lost 7 bases, with 28 bases between them. Germline CDR1 reads SGDLS; CDR2 reads YYNGEE. The CDR3 length is 19 residues. CDR3 in amino acids: CASSVEVEGIGAPLSGYTF. CDR3 sequence (DNA): TGTGCCAGCAGCGTAGAAGTAGAAGGGATCGGGGCCCCCTTGAGTGGCTACACCTTC.